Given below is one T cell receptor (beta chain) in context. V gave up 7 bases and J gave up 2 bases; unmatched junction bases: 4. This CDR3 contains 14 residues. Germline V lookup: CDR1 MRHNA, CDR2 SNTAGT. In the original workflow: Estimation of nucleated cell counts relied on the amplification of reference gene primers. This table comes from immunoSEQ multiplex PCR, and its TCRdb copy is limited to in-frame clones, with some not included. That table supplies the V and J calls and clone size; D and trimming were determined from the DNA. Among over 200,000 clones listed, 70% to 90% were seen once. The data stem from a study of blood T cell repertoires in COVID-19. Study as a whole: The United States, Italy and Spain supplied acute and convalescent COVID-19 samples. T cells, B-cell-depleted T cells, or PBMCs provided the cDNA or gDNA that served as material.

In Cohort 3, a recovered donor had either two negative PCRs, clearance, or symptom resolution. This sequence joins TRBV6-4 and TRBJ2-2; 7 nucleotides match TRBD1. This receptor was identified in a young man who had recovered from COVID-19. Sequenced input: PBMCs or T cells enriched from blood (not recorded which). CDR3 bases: TGTGCCAGCAAGGGACAGATTAACACCGGGGAGCTGTTTTTT. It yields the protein CASKGQINTGELFF.